This T cell receptor beta chain was sequenced during a study of cytomegalovirus exposure and HLA in healthy donors. Amplification used 60 Vbeta primers and 13 Jbeta primers. The method was immunoSEQ multiplex PCR; TCRdb's version includes in-frame clones alone and lacks a portion of them. The sample records approximately 190,000 clones, approximately 78% being singletons. V was trimmed by 4 bases and J by 2 bases, leaving 13 bases between them. CDR1 and CDR2 from the germline V gene are MNHEY and SVGAGI. This CDR3 is 15 amino acids long. Study-level points and caveats: V- and J-gene trimming of TCR beta was linked (in a later analysis) to a missense DCLRE1C variant. Upon later analysis, TCR association rates were observed to vary by HLA locus, being highest for DRB1 and lowest for HLA-C. Among donors in an Asian-associated ancestry cluster, a later analysis reportedly found fewer N-insertions than the roughly 670-donor mean. Exclusion as indistinguishable affected some V segments, including TRBV6-2 and TRBV6-3.

As for this clone: Its antigen is not identified.

The sample taken for sequencing was PBMCs. This clonotype was obtained from a woman aged 18 to 35 in good health and CMV-seronegative. The chain couples TRBV6-5 to TRBJ2-3, with D perhaps matching TRBD2 (5 bases). CDR3 nucleotide sequence: TGTGCCAGCAGTTCAAGGGTGGGAGTCACAGATACGCAGTATTTT. Its protein is CASSSRVGVTDTQYF.